This T cell receptor (beta chain) was identified during a study of control samples from healthy donors and cancer patients. The repertoire was sequenced with immunoSEQ multiplex PCR; TCRdb's copy has only in-frame clones and lacks some. The sample carries some 130,000 clones, roughly 90% recorded once. V was trimmed by 7 bases and J by 1 base, leaving 10 bases between them. Germline V lookup: CDR1 WSHSY, CDR2 SAAADI. The CDR3 contains 13 residues. This chain links TRBV10-2 with TRBJ1-1; no clear D. Material for sequencing was blood. The TCR comes from a man aged 25 to 40 in good health. The CDR3: CASNLQQNTEAFF. CDR3 nucleotide sequence: TGCGCCAGCAACCTCCAGCAGAACACTGAAGCTTTCTTT.